This is a list of T cell receptor beta chains from one sample in a study of regulatory T cells in long-lasting Graves disease. TCRdb passed the multiplex PCR reads through MiXCR, listing each CDR3 protein once. The profile covers around 450,000 distinct CDR3 sequences, with 20% to 25% appearing a single time and around 7% taken by the ten largest. The specimen comprised peripheral blood mononuclear cells (PBMCs), sampled when the disease was refractory, from a patient treated with antithyroid drugs. Receptors were obtained from a female donor with Graves disease. Both conserved end residues are part of each CDR3. Each record gives: J gene, CDR3 length, clone size, V gene, D gene, CDR3 DNA, CDR3 protein. A D gene is named only where the DNA matches it firmly. Clone size is not always given. Where it is, it says once, few, many or a class for expanded clones.

TRBJ2-5,16,many,TRBV28,TRBD2,TGTGCCAGCAGCTCCTCGCGGGGGGACCTAAGGGAGACCCAGTACTTC,CASSSSRGDLRETQYF
TRBJ2-1,17,once,TRBV15,TRBD1,TGTGCCACCAGCAGAACCGACCTGGGACAGGGGAGAGATGAGCAGTTCTTC,CATSRTDLGQGRDEQFF
TRBJ2-5,16,few,TRBV7-2,TRBD2,TGTGCCAGCAGCACCCAAACCGGACTAGGTCAAGAGACCCAGTACTTC,CASSTQTGLGQETQYF
TRBJ2-7,13,many,TRBV5-1,.,TGCGCCAGCAGCTTGGAACAGCGCTACGAGCAGTACTTC,CASSLEQRYEQYF
TRBJ2-7,19,.,TRBV10-3,TRBD2,TGTGCCATCAGCCCCACTAGCGGGCACGGCTTCTCGGATTCCTACGAGCAGTACTTC,CAISPTSGHGFSDSYEQYF
TRBJ2-7,13,.,TRBV30,.,TGTGCCTGGACTCCTGCCGGGAGCTACGAGCAGTACTTC,CAWTPAGSYEQYF
TRBJ2-1,14,.,TRBV6-1,TRBD1,TGTGCCAGCAGCCCGACGACAGGGGGCCATGAGCAGTTCTTC,CASSPTTGGHEQFF
TRBJ2-7,14,.,TRBV3-1,TRBD2,TGTGCCAGCAGCCAAGTACTAGCGGGAGACGAGCAGTACTTC,CASSQVLAGDEQYF
TRBJ1-1,14,.,TRBV19,.,TGTGCCTGTAGTATGAACCCGCTGAACACTGAAGCTTTCTTT,CACSMNPLNTEAFF
TRBJ2-7,15,few,TRBV29-1,.,TGCAGCGTTGAGATCACTTCAACCTATAGCTACGAGCAGTACTTC,CSVEITSTYSYEQYF
TRBJ1-1,19,.,TRBV7-8,TRBD1,TGTGCCAGCAGCTTTTGGGGGACAGGGAATGAACGGATGAACACTGAAGCTTTCTTT,CASSFWGTGNERMNTEAFF
TRBJ1-1,15,many,TRBV12-3/TRBV12-4,.,TGTGCCAGCAGTTTTGGCAGGATAGGTGGTAGTGAAGCTTTCTTT,CASSFGRIGGSEAFF
TRBJ1-4,19,.,TRBV7-9,.,TGTGCCAGCAGCCCCAAGGTTGGAGGGGAGGATGAGGCTAATGAAAAACTGTTTTTT,CASSPKVGGEDEANEKLFF
TRBJ1-1,13,.,TRBV14,.,TGTGCCAGCAGCACGACGCTGGGGACTGAAGCTTTCTTT,CASSTTLGTEAFF
TRBJ2-7,15,few,TRBV7-2,.,TGTGCCAGCAGCCTGACGTATTTAGGGGAGGTCGAGCAGTACTTC,CASSLTYLGEVEQYF
TRBJ2-5,15,many,TRBV18,.,TGTGCCAGCTCACAGCCGGGACCCAAGCAAGAGACCCAGTACTTC,CASSQPGPKQETQYF
TRBJ2-3,13,.,TRBV7-9,.,TGTGCCAGCAGCTTAGATGGCGCAGATACGCAGTATTTT,CASSLDGADTQYF
TRBJ1-1,14,many,TRBV29-1,.,TGCAGCTTCGAAGGGGCCTCCCTGAACACTGAAGCTTTCTTT,CSFEGASLNTEAFF
TRBJ2-5,13,few,TRBV30,TRBD2,TGTGCCTGCGGGGGGGGACCGCAAGAGACCCAGTACTTC,CACGGGPQETQYF
TRBJ1-5,13,few,TRBV19,.,TGTGCCAGTAGTACGGACGGGAGTCAGCCCCAGCATTTT,CASSTDGSQPQHF
TRBJ1-1,13,many,TRBV19,.,TGTGCCAGTAGTGGGTACGGGAACACTGAAGCTTTCTTT,CASSGYGNTEAFF
TRBJ1-2,13,many,TRBV12-3/TRBV12-4,.,TGTGCCAGCAGTTGGTCCGAGGGCTATGGCTACACCTTC,CASSWSEGYGYTF
TRBJ2-5,14,many,TRBV11-1,.,TGTGCCAGCAGCTTAGCTAGCGGCTTGGGGGCCCAGTACTTC,CASSLASGLGAQYF
TRBJ2-7,17,.,TRBV7-9,.,TGTGCCAGCAGCTTACCGAGGGGACAACCGTTTCTGGGCGAGCAGTACTTC,CASSLPRGQPFLGEQYF
TRBJ2-2,14,few,TRBV7-9,TRBD2,TGTGCCAGCAGCGTGACCGGGGGGGCCGGGGAGCTGTTTTTT,CASSVTGGAGELFF
TRBJ2-2,16,many,TRBV11-2,TRBD2,TGTGCCAGCAGCTGGGACTTAGCGGGAGTTAGCGGGGAGCTGTTTTTT,CASSWDLAGVSGELFF
TRBJ1-3,15,few,TRBV28,.,TGTGCCAGCAGTTTGGTAGAAGGATCTGGAAACACCATATATTTT,CASSLVEGSGNTIYF
TRBJ1-5,12,few,TRBV30,.,TGTGCCTGGGCCTACATCAATCAGCCCCAGCATTTT,CAWAYINQPQHF
TRBJ1-1,14,many,TRBV7-2,TRBD1,TGTGCCAGCAGCCCTCTGGGACAGTCCACTGAAGCTTTCTTT,CASSPLGQSTEAFF
TRBJ1-2,13,many,TRBV30,.,TGTGCCTGGAGTGTTGGGACGAGCTATGGCTACACCTTC,CAWSVGTSYGYTF
TRBJ2-7,14,few,TRBV3-1,TRBD1,TGTGCCAGCAGCCAAGAGGGGACAGGGGCCGAGCAGTACTTC,CASSQEGTGAEQYF
TRBJ1-4,11,.,TRBV29-1,.,TGCAGCGTTGTTTCCTCGGGGTGGCTGTTTTTT,CSVVSSGWLFF
TRBJ1-1,14,.,TRBV3-1,.,TGTGCCAGCAGCCGGAAGGCGATGGGCACTGAAGCTTTCTTT,CASSRKAMGTEAFF
TRBJ1-2,11,.,TRBV29-1,.,TGCAGCGTTGAAATAAACTATGGCTACACCTTC,CSVEINYGYTF
TRBJ1-1,17,many,TRBV27,TRBD1,TGTGCCAGCTCCAGGGTGAGACGGACAGGGCCGAACACTGAAGCTTTCTTT,CASSRVRRTGPNTEAFF
TRBJ2-5,20,.,TRBV30,TRBD2,TGTGCCTGGAGTGTACGACGTGGGGGTAGCGGGAGAAGTTGGGGAGAGACCCAGTACTTC,CAWSVRRGGSGRSWGETQYF
TRBJ1-1,15,many,TRBV3-1,.,TGTGCCAGCACCCGAGGGGCAGGGCTGAACACTGAAGCTTTCTTT,CASTRGAGLNTEAFF
TRBJ2-1,15,few,TRBV7-2,.,TGTGCCAGCAGCCCCACGGCGGTTCCCTACAATGAGCAGTTCTTC,CASSPTAVPYNEQFF
TRBJ2-3,15,.,TRBV5-1,.,TGCGCCAGCAGCTATGGACAGGGAGGGACAGATACGCAGTATTTT,CASSYGQGGTDTQYF
TRBJ1-4,18,many,TRBV7-2,.,TGTGCCAGCAGCCCACCGTGGGGAAGTCCATATGCTAATGAAAAACTGTTTTTT,CASSPPWGSPYANEKLFF
TRBJ2-3,14,few,TRBV25-1,TRBD1,TGTGCCAGCAGAGACAGGGGATACACAGATACGCAGTATTTT,CASRDRGYTDTQYF
TRBJ2-5,16,few,TRBV9,TRBD1,TGTGCCAGCAGCGCGACAGGGGACAGGGGGGAAGAGACCCAGTACTTC,CASSATGDRGEETQYF
TRBJ2-5,13,many,TRBV10-3,.,TGTGCCATCAGTGACTTCTCGGGGGAGACCCAGTACTTC,CAISDFSGETQYF
TRBJ1-2,14,many,TRBV7-9,TRBD1,TGTGCCAGCAGCGCACGGACAGGGCGGTATGGCTACACCTTC,CASSARTGRYGYTF
TRBJ2-3,16,.,TRBV7-2,TRBD2,TGTGCCAGCAGCTACCTCGGACTAGCGGGTTTGGATACGCAGTATTTT,CASSYLGLAGLDTQYF
TRBJ1-5,14,few,TRBV3-1,.,TGTGCCAGCAGCCCTTCAAGGACCCCTCAGCCCCAGCATTTT,CASSPSRTPQPQHF
TRBJ1-2,12,many,TRBV27,.,TGTGCCGGCAGCCCCACTAACTATGGCTACACCTTC,CAGSPTNYGYTF
TRBJ2-3,13,once,TRBV19,.,TGTGCCAGTAGTATAAGGGCTGGAGATACGCAGTATTTT,CASSIRAGDTQYF
TRBJ1-2,17,many,TRBV7-8,.,TGTGCCAGCAGCTTTGCTCAGCCCCTGGCATTTAACTATGGCTACACCTTC,CASSFAQPLAFNYGYTF
TRBJ2-1,13,.,TRBV14,.,TGTGCCAGCAGCCCCCTTGGCTACAATGAGCAGTTCTTC,CASSPLGYNEQFF
TRBJ2-7,13,many,TRBV6-1,TRBD1,TGTGCCAGCAGTACCCTCGACAGGGACGAGCAGTACTTC,CASSTLDRDEQYF
TRBJ2-5,14,few,TRBV7-2,.,TGTGCCAGCAGCCGGGACTTCCCAGAAGAGACCCAGTACTTC,CASSRDFPEETQYF
TRBJ2-7,13,few,TRBV3-1,.,TGTGCCAGCAGCCAAGATTTAAACCACGAGCAGTACTTC,CASSQDLNHEQYF